These 2 T cell receptor beta chains were sequenced from one sample in a study of T cell repertoires in cytomegalovirus infection. TCRdb recomputed calls from the reads with MiXCR, one row per CDR3 protein. The profile shows hundreds of thousands of distinct CDR3 sequences, 20% to 25% of them singletons. The specimen sequenced was CD8+ T cells from PBMCs. The receptors originated from a human donor in good health (CMV status not recorded). Some clones in this sample may be carry-over from other donors' samples.

V is TRBV4-1 and J is TRBJ2-5; D is ambiguous. V lost 3 bases and J lost 0, with 8 bases in between. The CDR3 has 14 amino acids. Germline V gives CDR1 MGHRA, CDR2 YSYEKL. The CDR3 reads CASSHGRNQETQYF. In DNA form, the CDR3 reads TGCGCCAGCAGCCACGGACGGAACCAAGAGACCCAGTACTTC.

This chain links TRBV6-5 with TRBJ2-5; 11 bases are shared with TRBD2. The CDR3 spans 16 residues. V lost 8 bases and J lost 1; bases outside the gene matches: 9. Germline CDR1 MNHEY, CDR2 SVGAGI. The CDR3 loop is CASGSSGGPFQETQYF. DNA for the CDR3: TGTGCCAGCGGTTCTAGCGGGGGGCCCTTCCAAGAGACCCAGTACTTC.